The sequence of this TCR beta chain was determined in a study of CXCR3-negative and CXCR3-positive naive CD8 T cells. Naive CD8+ T cells carried a CD45RO-CCR7+CD27+CD95- phenotype. Regarding the study as a whole: Memory CD8+ cells showed much lower diversity, while both naive subsets were comparably high.

As to this clonotype: The antigen remains unidentified.

The study made its TRB cDNA libraries by 5' RACE, adding UMI labels. TCRdb re-called the 5' RACE reads and catalogs CDR3 proteins one per entry, DNA excluded. The sample table sets out roughly 8,000 distinct CDR3 sequences. The CDR3 totals 16 residues. Germline V gene sequence: CDR1 LGHDT, CDR2 YNNKEL (reference sequence). The V and J genes are TRBV3-1 and TRBJ2-7; the D call of TRBD1 rests on TCRdb alone, since no DNA is present to check it. The sample comprised naive CXCR3- CD8+ T cells from blood. Subset meaning: CD45RO-CCR7+CD27+CD95- naive CD8+ T cells lacking CXCR3 (TNR3-). The receptor was derived from a human donor in good health. Some clones in this sample may be carry-over from other donors' samples. CDR3 residues: CASSQDSTPGAYEQYF.